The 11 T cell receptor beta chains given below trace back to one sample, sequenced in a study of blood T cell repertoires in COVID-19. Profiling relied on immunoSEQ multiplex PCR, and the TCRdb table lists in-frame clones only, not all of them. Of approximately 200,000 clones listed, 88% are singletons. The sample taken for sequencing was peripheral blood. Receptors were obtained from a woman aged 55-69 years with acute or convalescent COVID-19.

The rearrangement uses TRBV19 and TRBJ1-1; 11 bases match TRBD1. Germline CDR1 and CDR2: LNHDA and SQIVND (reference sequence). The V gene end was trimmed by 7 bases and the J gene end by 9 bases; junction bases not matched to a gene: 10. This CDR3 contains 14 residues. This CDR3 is CASTTWTGGEKAFF. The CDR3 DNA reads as TGTGCCAGTACCACCTGGACAGGGGGCGAAAAAGCTTTCTTT.

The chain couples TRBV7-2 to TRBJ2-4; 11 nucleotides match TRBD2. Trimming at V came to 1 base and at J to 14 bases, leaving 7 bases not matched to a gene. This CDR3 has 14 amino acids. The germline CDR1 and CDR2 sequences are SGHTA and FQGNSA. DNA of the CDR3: TGTGCCAGCAGCTTAGGACTAGCGGGGTTCCAAAAGTACTTC. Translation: CASSLGLAGFQKYF.

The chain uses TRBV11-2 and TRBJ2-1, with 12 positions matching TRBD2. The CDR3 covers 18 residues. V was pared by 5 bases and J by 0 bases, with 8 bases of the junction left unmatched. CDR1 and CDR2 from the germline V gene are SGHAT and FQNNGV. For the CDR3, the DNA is TGTGCCAGCAGCGAAGGACTAGCGGGACCAAGCTCCTACAATGAGCAGTTCTTC. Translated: CASSEGLAGPSSYNEQFF.

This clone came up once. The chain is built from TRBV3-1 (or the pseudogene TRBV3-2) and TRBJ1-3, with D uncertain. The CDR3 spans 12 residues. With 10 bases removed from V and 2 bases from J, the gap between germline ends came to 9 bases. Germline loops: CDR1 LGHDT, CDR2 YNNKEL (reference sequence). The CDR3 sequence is CATRSPGNTIYF. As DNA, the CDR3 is TGTGCCACCCGTTCCCCTGGAAACACCATATATTTT.

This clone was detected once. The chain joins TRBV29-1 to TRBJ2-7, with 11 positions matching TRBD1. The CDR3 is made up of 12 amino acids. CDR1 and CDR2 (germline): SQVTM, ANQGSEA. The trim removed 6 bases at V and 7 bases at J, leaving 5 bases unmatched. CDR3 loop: CSVAGTGGEQYF. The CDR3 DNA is TGCAGCGTGGCCGGGACAGGGGGTGAGCAGTACTTC.

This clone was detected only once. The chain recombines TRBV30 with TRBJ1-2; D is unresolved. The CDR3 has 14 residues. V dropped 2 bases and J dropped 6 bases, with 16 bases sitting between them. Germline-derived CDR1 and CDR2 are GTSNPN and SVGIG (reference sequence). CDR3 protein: CAWSLSPAANGYTF. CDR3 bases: TGTGCCTGGAGTCTTTCGCCGGCAGCGAATGGCTACACCTTC.

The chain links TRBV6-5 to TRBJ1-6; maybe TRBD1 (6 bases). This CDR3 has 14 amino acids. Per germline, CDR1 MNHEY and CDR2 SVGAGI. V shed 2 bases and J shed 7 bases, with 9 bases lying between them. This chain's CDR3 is CASSYQGQNSPLHF. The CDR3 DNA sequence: TGTGCCAGCAGTTACCAAGGACAGAATTCACCCCTCCACTTT.

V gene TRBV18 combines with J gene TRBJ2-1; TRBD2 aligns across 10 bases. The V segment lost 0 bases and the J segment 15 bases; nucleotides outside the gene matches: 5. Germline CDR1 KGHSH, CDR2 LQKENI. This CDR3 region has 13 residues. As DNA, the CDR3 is TGTGCCAGCTCACCACCCTCTTTAGCGGGAGGGTTCTTC. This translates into CASSPPSLAGGFF.

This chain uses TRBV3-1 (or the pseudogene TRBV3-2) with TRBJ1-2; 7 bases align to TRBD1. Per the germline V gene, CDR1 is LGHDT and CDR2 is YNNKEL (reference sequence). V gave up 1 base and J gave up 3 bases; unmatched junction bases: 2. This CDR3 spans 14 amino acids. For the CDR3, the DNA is TGTGCCAGCAGCCAAGCTACAGGGGACTATGGCTACACCTTC. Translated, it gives CASSQATGDYGYTF.

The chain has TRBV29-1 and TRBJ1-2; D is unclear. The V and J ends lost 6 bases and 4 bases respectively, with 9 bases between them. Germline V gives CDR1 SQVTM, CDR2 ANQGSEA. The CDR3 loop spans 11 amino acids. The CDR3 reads CSVYSGYGYTF. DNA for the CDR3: TGCAGCGTCTACAGCGGCTATGGCTACACCTTC.

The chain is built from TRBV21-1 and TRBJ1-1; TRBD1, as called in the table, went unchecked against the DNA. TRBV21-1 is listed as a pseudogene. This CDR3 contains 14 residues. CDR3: CASIPGQGQTEAFF. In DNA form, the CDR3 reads TGTGCCAGCATTCCGGGACAGGGGCAGACTGAAGCTTTCTTT.